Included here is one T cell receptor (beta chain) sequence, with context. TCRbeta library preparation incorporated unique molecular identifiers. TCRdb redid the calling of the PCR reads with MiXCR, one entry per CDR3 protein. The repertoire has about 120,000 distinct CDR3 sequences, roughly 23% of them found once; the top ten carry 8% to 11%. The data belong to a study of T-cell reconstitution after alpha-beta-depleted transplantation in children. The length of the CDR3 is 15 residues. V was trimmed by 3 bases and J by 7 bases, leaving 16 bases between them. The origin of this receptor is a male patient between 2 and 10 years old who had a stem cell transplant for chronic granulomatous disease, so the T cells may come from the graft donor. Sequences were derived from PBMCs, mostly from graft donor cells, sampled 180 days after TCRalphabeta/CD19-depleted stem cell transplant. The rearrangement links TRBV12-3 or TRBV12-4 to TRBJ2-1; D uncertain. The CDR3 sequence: CASSFGSPPRNEQFF. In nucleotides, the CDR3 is TGTGCCAGCAGTTTTGGTTCTCCCCCGAGGAATGAGCAGTTCTTC.